Listed below are T cell receptor beta chains from one sample, sequenced in a study of T cell responses to AZD1222 COVID-19 vaccine. The method was immunoSEQ multiplex PCR; TCRdb's version includes in-frame clones alone and lacks a portion of them. The sample holds approximately 110,000 clones, more than 80% seen once. This specimen was peripheral blood, taken on day 0 of AZD1222 vaccination. Receptor source: an adult in good health. CDR3s include the opening cysteine and the closing phenylalanine or tryptophan. Some rows have no size entry. The others give once, few or many, or a class for an expanded clone.

V	size	J	CDR3
TRBV5-4	-	TRBJ2-1	CASSLGAGGSYNEQFF
TRBV6-5	-	TRBJ1-1	CASSTPQGREAFF
TRBV3-1/TRBV3-2	-	TRBJ2-1	CASSQTRLSYNEQFF
TRBV13	-	TRBJ2-7	CASSSAAGSEQYF
TRBV29-1	-	TRBJ2-3	CSVDGGSTDTQYF
TRBV25-1	-	TRBJ1-2	CASSQSDSSYGYTF
TRBV7-3	few	TRBJ2-5	CASSLRSGETQYF
TRBV7-2	-	TRBJ1-1	CASSIRGQMNTEAFF
TRBV28	-	TRBJ1-2	CASILDRAVFNGYTF
TRBV5-1	-	TRBJ2-7	CASSLAGMGSEQYF
TRBV28	-	TRBJ1-1	CASGRPGAFF
TRBV11-2	-	TRBJ2-6	CASMSLSGANVLTF
TRBV1	-	TRBJ1-5	CTSRGDQPQHF
TRBV28	-	TRBJ2-2	CASSWSTRGGNGELFF
TRBV1	once	TRBJ1-3	CTPPNTIYF
TRBV28	-	TRBJ2-2	CASSFSAGELFF
TRBV2	-	TRBJ1-5	CASSAGLSNQPQHF
TRBV4-1	-	TRBJ1-6	CASSQDHLRVSLDSPLHF
TRBV5-6	-	TRBJ2-7	CASSWSYEQYF
TRBV24-1	-	TRBJ2-1	CATSDPGWGNSYNEQFF
TRBV2	-	TRBJ2-5	CASSETGFGETQYF